These 25 T cell receptor beta chains share one sample of origin, sequenced in a study of T cell responses to AZD1222 COVID-19 vaccine. Sequenced by immunoSEQ multiplex PCR; TCRdb stores in-frame clones only, minus some. The sample contains about 97,000 clones, about 88% of which appear only once. This specimen was peripheral blood, taken on day 0 of AZD1222 vaccination. These receptors all come from an adult in good health.

This rearrangement joins TRBV6-2 or TRBV6-3 to TRBJ1-4, with D possibly matching TRBD1 (5 bases). Trimming took off 2 bases at V and 2 bases at J, with 18 bases between the two ends. Germline V gene data show CDR1 as MNHEY and CDR2 as SVGEGT. The CDR3 loop spans 18 amino acids. The CDR3 is CASSYTRRDDATNEKLFF. The CDR3 coding sequence is TGTGCCAGCAGTTACACCCGCAGGGACGACGCGACTAATGAAAAACTGTTTTTT.

The table lists this clone with a count of one. Other DNA variants within this sample encode the same CDR3. The V gene is TRBV12-3 or TRBV12-4, the J gene TRBJ1-1; TRBD1 aligns across 7 bases. The ends lost 5 bases at V and 1 base at J; junction bases unmatched: 1. CDR3 length: 13 amino acids. The CDR3 sequence: CASSRQGNTEAFF. CDR3 coding DNA: TGTGCCAGCAGTCGACAGGGGAACACTGAAGCTTTCTTT.

The chain uses TRBV6-2 or TRBV6-3 and TRBJ2-6; 9 nucleotides agree with TRBD1. The CDR3 is 17 residues long. J was trimmed by 0 bases and V by 6 bases; bases with no gene match: 6. In germline, CDR1 is MNHEY, CDR2 SVGEGT. DNA of the CDR3: TGTGCCAGCAGCAGGACAGGGGAGAGCTCTGGGGCCAACGTCCTGACTTTC. Amino acid sequence: CASSRTGESSGANVLTF.

CDR3 coding DNA: TGTGCCAGCAGCTTCGGACTAGCAGAGACCCAGTACTTC. It yields the protein CASSFGLAETQYF. The V call is TRBV7-2, the J call TRBJ2-5; TRBD2 agrees at 8 bases. The trim removed 3 bases at V and 4 bases at J, leaving 1 base unmatched. The CDR3 has 13 amino acids. The germline V gene has CDR1 SGHTA and CDR2 FQGNSA.

This clone was picked up a small number of times. The chain links TRBV7-9 to TRBJ2-5, with D perhaps matching TRBD1 or TRBD2 (6 bases each). V gave up 3 bases and J gave up 5 bases, with 13 bases separating them. Germline-derived CDR1 and CDR2 are SEHNR and FQNEAQ (reference sequence). This CDR3 has 14 residues. The CDR3 sequence is CASSFRGPKETQYF. For the CDR3, the DNA is TGTGCCAGCAGCTTCCGGGGGCCCAAGGAGACCCAGTACTTC.

V usage is TRBV9 and J usage is TRBJ1-6, with D hard to call. V lost 0 bases and J lost 13, with 14 bases in between. Germline loops: CDR1 SGDLS, CDR2 YYNGEE. This CDR3 has 14 amino acids. The CDR3 DNA reads as TGTGCCAGCAGCGTAGTTAGCGGTGTCCCTCCCCTCCACTTT. Its translation: CASSVVSGVPPLHF.

This rearrangement joins TRBV25-1 to TRBJ1-1; 8 nucleotides match TRBD1. CDR3 size: 13 residues. J gave up 4 bases and V 6 bases, and 4 bases lay outside the gene matches. The germline gives CDR1 MGHDK, CDR2 SYGVNS. Here the CDR3 reads CASSLTGGTEAFF. In DNA form, the CDR3 reads TGTGCCAGCAGCCTCACAGGGGGCACTGAAGCTTTCTTT.

CDR3 sequence: CASSYARNTEAFF. Written as DNA, the CDR3 is TGTGCCAGCAGTTACGCACGGAACACTGAAGCTTTCTTT. The chain links TRBV6-6 to TRBJ1-1; D is unclear. CDR1 and CDR2 (germline): MNHNY, SVGAGI (reference sequence). CDR3 size: 13 residues. V was trimmed by 2 bases and J by 1 base, leaving 5 bases between them.

This chain's CDR3 is CASSSTGQWNTEAFF. For the CDR3, the DNA is TGTGCCAGCAGCTCGACGGGACAGTGGAACACTGAAGCTTTCTTT. The rearrangement joins TRBV11-2 to TRBJ1-1; 7 positions agree with TRBD1. The ends lost 4 bases at V and 1 base at J; junction bases unmatched: 6. CDR1 is SGHAT, CDR2 FQNNGV, per germline. This CDR3 comprises 15 residues.

The gene calls are TRBV28 and TRBJ1-2; no clear D. Germline V gene lookup returns CDR1 MDHEN and CDR2 SYDVKM. This CDR3 has 13 amino acids. V lost 4 bases and J lost 5, with 11 bases in between. The CDR3 DNA sequence: TGTGCCAGCAGTTATGGAAAGTCTTATGGCTACACCTTC. It translates to CASSYGKSYGYTF.

CDR3 nucleotide sequence: TGTGCCAGCAGCCAGGGGGTCGAGCAGTACTTC. It specifies CASSQGVEQYF. The genes are TRBV3-1 (or the pseudogene TRBV3-2) and TRBJ2-7, with D possibly being TRBD1 or TRBD2 (5 bases each). This CDR3 contains 11 residues. The V gene's germline CDR1 is LGHDT and CDR2 YNNKEL (reference sequence). Deletions cut 3 bases from V and 6 bases from J, with 6 bases between.

This chain links TRBV27 with TRBJ2-2; weak D call: TRBD2 (5 bases). Germline values: CDR1 MNHEY, CDR2 SMNVEV (reference sequence). The CDR3 contains 14 residues. V lost 6 bases to trimming and J lost 3 bases, with 11 bases between them. The CDR3 DNA reads TGTGCCAGCAGCCTAACTAGGTACACCGGGGAGCTGTTTTTT. Translating gives CASSLTRYTGELFF.

The chain couples TRBV2 to TRBJ1-1, with D perhaps TRBD1 (5 bases). Germline values: CDR1 SNHLY, CDR2 FYNNEI. V was cut by 6 bases and J by 2 bases, with 10 bases left in between. The CDR3 contains 13 residues. The CDR3 DNA reads as TGTGCCAGCAGCGCGACAGTTAACACTGAAGCTTTCTTT. Translated, it gives CASSATVNTEAFF. The whole variable domain, filled in from reference TRBV2 and TRBJ1-1, reads EPEVTQTPSHQVTQMGQEVILRCVPISNHLYFYWYRQILGQKVEFLVSFYNNEISEKSEIFDDQFSVERPDGSNFTLKIRSTKLEDSAMYFCASSATVNTEAFFGQGTRLTVV.

This chain uses TRBV9 with TRBJ2-2; D is ambiguous. Germline CDR1 reads SGDLS; CDR2 reads YYNGEE. The CDR3 runs 16 residues. The V gene lost 1 base and the J gene lost 7 bases, with 17 bases spanning the gap. The CDR3 is CASSVNPNPSGGELFF. The DNA for the CDR3 is TGTGCCAGCAGCGTAAACCCCAACCCTTCGGGCGGGGAGCTGTTTTTT.

The chain employs TRBV4-2 and TRBJ2-7; D may be TRBD2 (6 bases). Deletions cut 1 base from V and 0 bases from J, with 10 bases between. CDR1 and CDR2 (germline): LGHNA, YNFKEQ. CDR3 length equals 15 residues. CDR3 bases: TGTGCCAGCAGCCAAGGTGCGGGGACCTCCTACGAGCAGTACTTC. Translation: CASSQGAGTSYEQYF.

The rearrangement joins TRBV6-1 to TRBJ1-5; 7 bases map to TRBD1. CDR1 is MNHNS and CDR2 is SASEGT in the germline V gene. This CDR3 spans 15 amino acids. Trimming at V came to 1 base and at J to 7 bases, leaving 7 bases not matched to a gene. CDR3 amino acids: CASSEVVTGNQPQHF. As DNA, the CDR3 is TGTGCCAGCAGTGAAGTCGTGACAGGGAACCAGCCCCAGCATTTT.

This clone was seen a handful of times. The chain combines TRBV5-5 with TRBJ1-1; 7 nucleotides match TRBD1. V was clipped by 5 bases and J by 4 bases; unmatched bases: 5. CDR3 length: 13 residues. Germline V gene lookup returns CDR1 SGHKS and CDR2 YYEKEE (reference sequence). The CDR3 protein is CASSTGERTEAFF. The CDR3 DNA sequence: TGTGCCAGCAGTACAGGGGAACGCACTGAAGCTTTCTTT.

This clone was seen more than once but under ten times. This chain uses TRBV6-1 with TRBJ1-1, with TRBD1 identical over 8 bases. The CDR3 has 14 amino acids. Germline V gene sequence: CDR1 MNHNS, CDR2 SASEGT. The V segment lost 2 bases and the J segment 4 bases; nucleotides outside the gene matches: 3. DNA of the CDR3: TGTGCCAGCAGTGAACACAGGGGGACCACTGAAGCTTTCTTT. Residues: CASSEHRGTTEAFF.

V usage is TRBV18 and J usage is TRBJ1-5; TRBD1 matches at 7 bases. V was pared by 3 bases and J by 6 bases, with 8 bases of the junction left unmatched. CDR3 size: 15 residues. Per germline, CDR1 KGHSH and CDR2 LQKENI. The chain's CDR3 is CASSPDRVIGQPQHF. CDR3 nucleotides: TGTGCCAGCTCACCTGACAGGGTGATAGGTCAGCCCCAGCATTTT.

The CDR3 protein is CAWSVRGGGLSNQPQHF. CDR3 nucleotide sequence: TGTGCCTGGAGTGTACGGGGCGGAGGTTTGAGCAATCAGCCCCAGCATTTT. The chain combines TRBV30 with TRBJ1-5; D might be TRBD1 (5 bases). There are 17 residues in the CDR3. Between the trimmed V and J ends, which lost 0 bases and 1 base, there was a span of 16 bases. The germline gives CDR1 GTSNPN, CDR2 SVGIG (reference sequence).

Written as DNA, the CDR3 is TGTGCCAGCAGTTACGGGCGGGGGGGCCGGAATACGCAGTATTTT. It specifies CASSYGRGGRNTQYF. V and J are TRBV6-5 and TRBJ2-3; 9 bases line up with TRBD2. After removal of 2 bases from V and 7 bases from J, the junction contained 7 bases not matched to a gene. The germline V gene has CDR1 MNHEY and CDR2 SVGAGI. The CDR3 spans 15 residues.

The chain links TRBV3-1 (or the pseudogene TRBV3-2) to TRBJ1-1; TRBD1 aligns across 9 bases. CDR3 size: 14 residues. Germline V gene sequence: CDR1 LGHDT, CDR2 YNNKEL (reference sequence). Trimming removed 4 bases from V and 2 bases from J; junction bases left unmatched: 2. The CDR3 DNA reads TGTGCCAGCAGCCGGGACAGGGTCAACACTGAAGCTTTCTTT. Amino acid sequence: CASSRDRVNTEAFF.

A few counts support this clone. This chain links TRBV2 with TRBJ2-7, with TRBD1 identical over 7 bases. The CDR3 is 16 residues long. From germline, CDR1 is SNHLY and CDR2 FYNNEI. Unmatched junction bases numbered 8, after V lost 0 bases and J lost 3 bases. Here the CDR3 DNA reads TGTGCCAGCAGTGAAGCGCTTCGACAGGGAAACTACGAGCAGTACTTC. Protein: CASSEALRQGNYEQYF.

The chain combines TRBV24-1 with TRBJ1-2; tentative D call: TRBD1 (5 bases). Trimming stripped 3 bases from V and 6 bases from J, with 16 bases between. The CDR3 consists of 15 residues. The germline gives CDR1 KGHDR, CDR2 SFDVKD. The chain's CDR3 is CATSDPGTARDGYTF. Here the CDR3 DNA reads TGTGCCACCAGTGATCCCGGGACTGCGAGGGATGGCTACACCTTC.

The rearrangement links TRBV7-9 to TRBJ1-2; 8 bases line up with TRBD1. The CDR3 has 14 residues. CDR1 and CDR2 from the germline V gene are SEHNR and FQNEAQ (reference sequence). Trimming at V came to 6 bases and at J to 5 bases, leaving 8 bases not matched to a gene. In DNA form, the CDR3 reads TGTGCCAGCAGACCTGGACAGGGTGGATATGGCTACACCTTC. This codes for CASRPGQGGYGYTF.